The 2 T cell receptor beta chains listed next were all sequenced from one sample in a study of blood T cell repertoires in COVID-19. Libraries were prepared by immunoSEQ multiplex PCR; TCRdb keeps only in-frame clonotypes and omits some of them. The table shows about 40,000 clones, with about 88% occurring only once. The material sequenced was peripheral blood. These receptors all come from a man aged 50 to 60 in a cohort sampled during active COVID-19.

CDR3 in amino acids: CASRTAASGNTIYF. The CDR3 nucleotides are TGTGCCAGTAGGACTGCTGCCTCTGGAAACACCATATATTTT. The rearrangement uses TRBV19 and TRBJ1-3; D ambiguous. This CDR3 contains 14 residues. The V gene lost 6 bases and the J gene lost 0 bases, with 9 bases spanning the gap. The germline V gene encodes CDR1 LNHDA and CDR2 SQIVND (reference sequence).

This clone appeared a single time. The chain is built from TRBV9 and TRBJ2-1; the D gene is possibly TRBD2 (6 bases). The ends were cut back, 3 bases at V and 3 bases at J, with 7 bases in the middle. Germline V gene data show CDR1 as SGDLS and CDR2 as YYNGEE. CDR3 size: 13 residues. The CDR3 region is CASSAGDYNEQFF. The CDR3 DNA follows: TGTGCCAGCAGCGCGGGGGACTACAATGAGCAGTTCTTC.